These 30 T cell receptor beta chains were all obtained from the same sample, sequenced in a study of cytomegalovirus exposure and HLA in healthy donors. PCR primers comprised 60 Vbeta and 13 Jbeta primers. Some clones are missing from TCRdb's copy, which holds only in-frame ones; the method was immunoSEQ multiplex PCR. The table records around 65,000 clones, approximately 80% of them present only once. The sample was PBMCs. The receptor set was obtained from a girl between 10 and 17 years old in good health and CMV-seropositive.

CDR3 DNA: TGTGCCAGCAGTGTGGCGGGGGCCCCTAACGGTGGCTACACCTTC. Translation gives CASSVAGAPNGGYTF. The V gene is TRBV2, the J gene TRBJ1-2, with D perhaps TRBD1 (6 bases). The CDR3 totals 15 residues. Trimming removed 4 bases from V and 7 bases from J, with 19 bases in between. Looked up from germline, CDR1 is SNHLY and CDR2 is FYNNEI. The complete variable domain, with remaining parts taken from reference TRBV2 and TRBJ1-2, reads EPEVTQTPSHQVTQMGQEVILRCVPISNHLYFYWYRQILGQKVEFLVSFYNNEISEKSEIFDDQFSVERPDGSNFTLKIRSTKLEDSAMYFCASSVAGAPNGGYTFGSGTRLTVV.

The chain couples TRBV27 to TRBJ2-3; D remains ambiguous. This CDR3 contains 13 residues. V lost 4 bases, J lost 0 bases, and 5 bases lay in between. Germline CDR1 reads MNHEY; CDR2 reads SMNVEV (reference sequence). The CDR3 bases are TGTGCCAGCAGTTCCCATAGCACAGATACGCAGTATTTT. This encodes CASSSHSTDTQYF.

The CDR3, as DNA: TGTGCCAGCAGTAGACGGGACTCCACCTACGAGCAGTACTTC. This translates into CASSRRDSTYEQYF. The chain uses TRBV27 and TRBJ2-7, with D maybe TRBD2 (6 bases). Germline CDR1 reads MNHEY; CDR2 reads SMNVEV (reference sequence). V gave up 5 bases and J gave up 2 bases, with 13 bases separating them. The CDR3 sequence is 14 residues long.

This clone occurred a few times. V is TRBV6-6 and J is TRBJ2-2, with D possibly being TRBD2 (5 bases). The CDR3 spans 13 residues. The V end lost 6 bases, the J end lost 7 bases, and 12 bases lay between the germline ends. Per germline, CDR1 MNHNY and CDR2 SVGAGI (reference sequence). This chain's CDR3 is CASRLALDGELFF. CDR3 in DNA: TGTGCCAGCAGGCTAGCCTTGGACGGGGAGCTGTTTTTT.

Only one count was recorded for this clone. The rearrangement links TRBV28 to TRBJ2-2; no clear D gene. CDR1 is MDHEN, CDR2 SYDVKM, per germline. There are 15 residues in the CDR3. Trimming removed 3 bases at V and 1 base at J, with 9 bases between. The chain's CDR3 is CASSLVPGNTGELFF. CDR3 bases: TGTGCCAGCAGTTTGGTCCCAGGGAACACCGGGGAGCTGTTTTTT.

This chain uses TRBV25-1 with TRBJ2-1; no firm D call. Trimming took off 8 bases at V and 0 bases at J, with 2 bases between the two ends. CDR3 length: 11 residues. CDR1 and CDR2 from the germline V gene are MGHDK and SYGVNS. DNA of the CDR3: TGTGCCAGCCGCTCCTACAATGAGCAGTTCTTC. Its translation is CASRSYNEQFF.

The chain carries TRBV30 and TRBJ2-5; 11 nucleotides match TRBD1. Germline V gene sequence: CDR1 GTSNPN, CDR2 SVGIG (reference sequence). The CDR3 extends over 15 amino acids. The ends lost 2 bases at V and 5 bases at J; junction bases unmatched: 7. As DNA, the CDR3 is TGTGCCTGGAGTACAGGACAGGGGGCGGGGGAGACCCAGTACTTC. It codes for CAWSTGQGAGETQYF.

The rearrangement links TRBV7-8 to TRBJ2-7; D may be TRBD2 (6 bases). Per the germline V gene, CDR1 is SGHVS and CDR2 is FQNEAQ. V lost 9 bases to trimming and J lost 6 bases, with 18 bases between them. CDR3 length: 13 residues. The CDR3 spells CARPYGEVSEQYF. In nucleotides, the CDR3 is TGTGCCAGGCCTTATGGGGAGGTGTCCGAGCAGTACTTC.

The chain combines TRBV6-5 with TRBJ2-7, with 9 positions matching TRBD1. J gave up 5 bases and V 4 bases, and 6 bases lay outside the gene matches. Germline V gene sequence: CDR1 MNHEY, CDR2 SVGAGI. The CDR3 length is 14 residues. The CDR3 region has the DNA TGTGCCAGCAGTTTCCGGGACAGGGTAAACGAGCAGTACTTC. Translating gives CASSFRDRVNEQYF.

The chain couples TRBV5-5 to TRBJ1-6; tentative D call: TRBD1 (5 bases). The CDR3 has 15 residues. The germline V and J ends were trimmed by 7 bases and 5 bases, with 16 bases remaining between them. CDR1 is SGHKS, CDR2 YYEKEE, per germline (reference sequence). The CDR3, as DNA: TGTGCCAGCCAAGGCAGGGTGGATGATAATTCACCCCTCCACTTT. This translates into CASQGRVDDNSPLHF.

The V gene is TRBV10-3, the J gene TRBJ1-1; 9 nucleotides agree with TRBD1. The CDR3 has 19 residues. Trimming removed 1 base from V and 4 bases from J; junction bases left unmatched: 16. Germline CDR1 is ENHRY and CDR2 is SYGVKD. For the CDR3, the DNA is TGTGCCATCAGTGAGTTTTTCTTTGACAGGGGGGCAGAGGGCACTGAAGCTTTCTTT. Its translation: CAISEFFFDRGAEGTEAFF.

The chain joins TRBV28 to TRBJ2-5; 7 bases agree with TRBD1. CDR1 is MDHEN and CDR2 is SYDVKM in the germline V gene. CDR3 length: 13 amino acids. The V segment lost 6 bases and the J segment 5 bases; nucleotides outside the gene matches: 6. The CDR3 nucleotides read TGTGCCAGCAGCCTCGCCAGGGGGGAGACCCAGTACTTC. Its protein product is CASSLARGETQYF.

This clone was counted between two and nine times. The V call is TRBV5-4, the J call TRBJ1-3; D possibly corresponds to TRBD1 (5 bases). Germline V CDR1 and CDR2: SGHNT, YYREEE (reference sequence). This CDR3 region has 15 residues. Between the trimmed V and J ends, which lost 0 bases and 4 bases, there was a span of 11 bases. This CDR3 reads CASSLGSGQGNTIYF. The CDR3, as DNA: TGTGCCAGCAGCTTGGGGTCAGGGCAAGGAAACACCATATATTTT.

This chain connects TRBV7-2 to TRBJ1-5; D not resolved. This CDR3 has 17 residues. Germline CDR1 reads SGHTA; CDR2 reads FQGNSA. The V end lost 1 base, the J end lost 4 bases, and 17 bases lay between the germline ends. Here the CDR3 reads CASSLESAARVNQPQHF. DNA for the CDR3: TGTGCCAGCAGCTTAGAGAGTGCCGCCCGAGTTAATCAGCCCCAGCATTTT.

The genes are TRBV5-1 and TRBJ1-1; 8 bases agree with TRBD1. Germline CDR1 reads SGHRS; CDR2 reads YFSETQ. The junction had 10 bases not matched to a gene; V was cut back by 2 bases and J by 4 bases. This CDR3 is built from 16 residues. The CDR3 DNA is TGCGCCAGCAGCTTTCAGGGGGCCGGTGGTGGCACTGAAGCTTTCTTT. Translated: CASSFQGAGGGTEAFF.

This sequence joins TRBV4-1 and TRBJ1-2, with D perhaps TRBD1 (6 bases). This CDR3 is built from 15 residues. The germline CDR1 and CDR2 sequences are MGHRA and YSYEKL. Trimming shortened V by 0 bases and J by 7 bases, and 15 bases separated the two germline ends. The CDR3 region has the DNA TGCGCCAGCAGCCAAGAACCAGGGGTGGCGGGTGGCTACACCTTC. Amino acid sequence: CASSQEPGVAGGYTF.

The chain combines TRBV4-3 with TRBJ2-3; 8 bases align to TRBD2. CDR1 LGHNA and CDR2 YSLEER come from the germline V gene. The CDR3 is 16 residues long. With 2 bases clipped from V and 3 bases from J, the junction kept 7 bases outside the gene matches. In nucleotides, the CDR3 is TGCGCCAGCAGCCAAAAGCGGGAGCATGGTACAGATACGCAGTATTTT. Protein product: CASSQKREHGTDTQYF.

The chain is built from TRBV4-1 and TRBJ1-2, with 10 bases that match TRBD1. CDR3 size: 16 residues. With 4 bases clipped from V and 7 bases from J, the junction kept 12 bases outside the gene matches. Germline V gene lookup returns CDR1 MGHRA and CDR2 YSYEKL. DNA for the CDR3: TGCGCCAGCAGCCTCGGGACAGGGGTAATACGGGGTGGCTACACCTTC. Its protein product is CASSLGTGVIRGGYTF.

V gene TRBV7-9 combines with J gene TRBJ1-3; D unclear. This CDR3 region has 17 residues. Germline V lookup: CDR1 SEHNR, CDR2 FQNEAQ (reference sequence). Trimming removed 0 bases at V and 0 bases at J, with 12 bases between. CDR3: CASSLATGVFSGNTIYF. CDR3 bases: TGTGCCAGCAGCTTAGCGACCGGGGTCTTCTCTGGAAACACCATATATTTT.

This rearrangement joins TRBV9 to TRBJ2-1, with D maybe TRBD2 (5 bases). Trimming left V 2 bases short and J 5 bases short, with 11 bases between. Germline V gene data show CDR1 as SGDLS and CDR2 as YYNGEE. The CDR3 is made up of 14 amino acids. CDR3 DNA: TGTGCCAGCAGCGTGAGGACTTCGAACAATGAGCAGTTCTTC. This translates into CASSVRTSNNEQFF.

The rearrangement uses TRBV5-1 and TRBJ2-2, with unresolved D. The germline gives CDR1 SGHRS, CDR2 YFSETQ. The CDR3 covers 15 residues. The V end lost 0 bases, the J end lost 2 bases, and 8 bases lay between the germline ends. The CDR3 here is CASSLVERNTGELFF. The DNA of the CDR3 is TGCGCCAGCAGCTTGGTCGAGCGAAACACCGGGGAGCTGTTTTTT.

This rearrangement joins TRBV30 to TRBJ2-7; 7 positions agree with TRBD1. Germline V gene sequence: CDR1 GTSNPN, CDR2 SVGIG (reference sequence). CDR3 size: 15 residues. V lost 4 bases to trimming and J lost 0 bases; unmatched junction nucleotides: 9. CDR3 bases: TGTGCCTGGAAGAGGACAGGTTTTAGCTCCTACGAGCAGTACTTC. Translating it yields CAWKRTGFSSYEQYF.

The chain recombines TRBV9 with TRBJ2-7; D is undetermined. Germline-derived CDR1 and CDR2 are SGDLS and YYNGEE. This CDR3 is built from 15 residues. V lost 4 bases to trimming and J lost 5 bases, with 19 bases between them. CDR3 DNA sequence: TGTGCCAGCAGCCCGAGGCTCAGAGGAAATCACGAGCAGTACTTC. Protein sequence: CASSPRLRGNHEQYF.

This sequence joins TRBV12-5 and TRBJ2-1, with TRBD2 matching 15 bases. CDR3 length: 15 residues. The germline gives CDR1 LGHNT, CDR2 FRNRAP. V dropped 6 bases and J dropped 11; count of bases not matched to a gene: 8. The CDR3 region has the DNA TGTGCTAGTGGCTCGGGACTAGCGGGAGGATCCAAGCAGTTCTTC. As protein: CASGSGLAGGSKQFF.

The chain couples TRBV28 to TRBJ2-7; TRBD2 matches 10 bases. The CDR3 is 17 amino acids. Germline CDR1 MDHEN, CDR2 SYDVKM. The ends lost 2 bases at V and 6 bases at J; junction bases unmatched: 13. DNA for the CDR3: TGTGCCAGCAGTTTACGGCGGCTAGCGGGAGTCACCCCCGAGCAGTACTTC. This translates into CASSLRRLAGVTPEQYF.

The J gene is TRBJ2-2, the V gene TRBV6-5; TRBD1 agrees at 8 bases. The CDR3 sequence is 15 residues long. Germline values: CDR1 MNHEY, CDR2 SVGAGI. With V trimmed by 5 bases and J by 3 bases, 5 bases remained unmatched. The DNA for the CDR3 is TGTGCCAGCAGTCTTGACAGGGGTCACACCGGGGAGCTGTTTTTT. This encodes CASSLDRGHTGELFF.

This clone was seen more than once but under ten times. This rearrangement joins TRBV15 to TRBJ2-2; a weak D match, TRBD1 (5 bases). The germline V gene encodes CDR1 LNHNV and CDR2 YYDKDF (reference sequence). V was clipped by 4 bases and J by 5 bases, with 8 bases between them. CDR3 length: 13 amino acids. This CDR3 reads CATSTGWTGELFF. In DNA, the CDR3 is TGTGCCACCAGCACAGGGTGGACCGGGGAGCTGTTTTTT.

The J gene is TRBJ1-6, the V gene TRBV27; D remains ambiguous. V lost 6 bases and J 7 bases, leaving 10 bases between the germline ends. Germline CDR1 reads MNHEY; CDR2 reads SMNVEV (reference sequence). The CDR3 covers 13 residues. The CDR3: CASSRSLNSPLHF. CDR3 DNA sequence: TGTGCCAGCAGCAGATCGTTGAATTCACCCCTCCACTTT.

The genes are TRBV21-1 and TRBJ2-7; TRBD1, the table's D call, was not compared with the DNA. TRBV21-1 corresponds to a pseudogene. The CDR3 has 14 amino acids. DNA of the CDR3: TGTGCCAGCAGCAATCAGGGCGGTTCCTACGAGCAGTACTTC. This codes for CASSNQGGSYEQYF.

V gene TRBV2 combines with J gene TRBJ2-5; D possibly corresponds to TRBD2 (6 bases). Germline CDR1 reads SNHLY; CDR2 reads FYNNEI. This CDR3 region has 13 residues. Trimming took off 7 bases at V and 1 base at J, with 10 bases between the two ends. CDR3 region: CASKAGPQETQYF. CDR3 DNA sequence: TGTGCCAGCAAGGCGGGACCCCAAGAGACCCAGTACTTC.